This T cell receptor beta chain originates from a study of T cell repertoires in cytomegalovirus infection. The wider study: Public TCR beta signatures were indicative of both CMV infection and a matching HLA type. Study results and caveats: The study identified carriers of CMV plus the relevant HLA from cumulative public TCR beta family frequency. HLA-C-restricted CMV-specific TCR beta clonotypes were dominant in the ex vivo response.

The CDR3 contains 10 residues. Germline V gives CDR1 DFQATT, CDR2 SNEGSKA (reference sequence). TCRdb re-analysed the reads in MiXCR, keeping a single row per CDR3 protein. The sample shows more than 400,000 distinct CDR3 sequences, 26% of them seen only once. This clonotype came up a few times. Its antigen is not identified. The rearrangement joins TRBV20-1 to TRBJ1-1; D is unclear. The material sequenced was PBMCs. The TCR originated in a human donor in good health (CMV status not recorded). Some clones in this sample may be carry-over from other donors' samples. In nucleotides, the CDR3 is TGCAGCCGGCTGGCCACTGAAGCTTTCTTT. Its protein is CSRLATEAFF.